This entry lists 2 T cell receptor beta chains sequenced from one sample in a study of CD8+CD57+ T cells in acquired aplastic anemia. Genomic DNA templated the TCR beta VDJ and CDR3 profiling. TCRdb ran MiXCR on the reads and lists one entry per CDR3 protein. The sample shows some 410,000 distinct CDR3 sequences, about two thirds of them seen only once. Sequencing input: sorted CD4+, CD8+, or CD8+CD57+ T cells (not recorded which) from PBMCs. Every receptor here comes from a human donor in good health, serving as a control.

The chain links TRBV19 to TRBJ1-6; 7 bases map to TRBD1. The CDR3 extends over 13 amino acids. Germline trimming cut 6 bases from V and 7 bases from J; bases unmatched to any gene: 3. Per the germline V gene, CDR1 is LNHDA and CDR2 is SQIVND (reference sequence). The CDR3 bases are TGTGCCAGTAGGCAAGGGGGCAATTCACCCCTCCACTTT. Translated, it gives CASRQGGNSPLHF. The full variable domain, completed using reference TRBV19 and TRBJ1-6, is DGGITQSPKYLFRKEGQNVTLSCEQNLNHDAMYWYRQDPGQGLRLIYYSQIVNDFQKGDIAEGYSVSREKKESFPLTVTSAQKNPTAFYLCASRQGGNSPLHFGNGTRLTVT.

Details on this clonotype: Sequence at one end of the junction differs from germline and may be a read error. Here the CDR3 reads CSVELGQGATNEKPFF. DNA for the CDR3: TGCAGCGTTGAGCTGGGACAGGGGGCAACTAATGAGAAACCGTTTTTT. This chain connects TRBV29-1 to TRBJ1-4, with TRBD1 matching over 12 bases. The CDR3 extends over 16 amino acids. The germline CDR1 and CDR2 sequences are SQVTM and ANQGSEA.